The 19 T cell receptor beta chains below all came from one sample that was sequenced in a study of identical twins (dated by TCRdb to the mid-2010s). Library creation used 5' RACE. Sequencing relied on an Illumina HiSeq 2000. TCRdb redid the processing of the public reads, applying fastp at Q25 and MiXCR, and retained in-frame beta chains. Rows merge per CDR3 protein into single entries with the most common DNA and genes. The sample table contains over 500,000 distinct CDR3 sequences; only one count was recorded for approximately 22% of them. The ten top clones hold roughly 0.9% of the sample. The sample was also reused in another study, on T cells expressing NK-cell markers.

Specimen: CD4+ T cells sorted from blood. These receptors all come from a woman younger than 30 in good health.

The gene calls are TRBV9 and TRBJ2-7; D perhaps matches TRBD2 (8 bases). The V end was cut by 8 bases, the J end by 2 bases, with 29 bases between. Germline loops: CDR1 SGDLS, CDR2 YYNGEE. The CDR3 is made up of 18 amino acids. The chain's CDR3 is CARGPDRIKSGSPYEQYF. In DNA, the CDR3 is TGTGCCAGAGGGCCGGACAGGATCAAAAGCGGGAGCCCCTACGAGCAGTACTTC.

This clonotype showed up just a few times. This chain uses TRBV20-1 with TRBJ2-7; D unresolved. Looked up from germline, CDR1 is DFQATT and CDR2 is SNEGSKA (reference sequence). The V gene lost 0 bases and the J gene lost 5 bases, with 11 bases spanning the gap. The CDR3 runs 13 residues. CDR3 coding DNA: TGCAGTGCTAGAGATGCCACGTCGAACGAGCAGTACTTC. Translation gives CSARDATSNEQYF.

V is TRBV7-8 and J is TRBJ2-7; 7 nucleotides agree with TRBD2. Germline V lookup: CDR1 SGHVS, CDR2 FQNEAQ. The CDR3 has 14 amino acids. The V segment lost 5 bases and the J segment 1 base; nucleotides outside the gene matches: 5. DNA of the CDR3: TGTGCCAGCAGCCCAGCGGGACTTTCCTACGAGCAGTACTTC. As protein: CASSPAGLSYEQYF. The variable domain in full, completed from reference TRBV7-8 and TRBJ2-7, reads GAGVSQSPRYKVAKRGQDVALRCDPISGHVSLFWYQQALGQGPEFLTYFQNEAQLDKSGLPSDRFFAERPEGSVSTLKIQRTQQEDSAVYLCASSPAGLSYEQYFGPGTRLTVT.

The chain has TRBV12-3 or TRBV12-4 and TRBJ2-7; TRBD1 might be the D (5 bases). V was clipped by 6 bases and J by 1 base, with 19 bases between them. CDR3 size: 16 residues. The CDR3 nucleotides are TGTGCCAGCAGCCTAACAAACAGGCCCCCATCCTACGAGCAGTACTTC. The encoded protein is CASSLTNRPPSYEQYF.

The J gene is TRBJ1-2, the V gene TRBV10-3; D remains ambiguous. This CDR3 region has 13 residues. Trimming removed 6 bases at V and 1 base at J, with 9 bases between. In germline, CDR1 is ENHRY, CDR2 SYGVKD. In nucleotides, the CDR3 is TGTGCCATCAGCCGCGGGGTTAACTATGGCTACACCTTC. It encodes CAISRGVNYGYTF.

This clonotype was detected a few times. The chain uses TRBV12-3 or TRBV12-4 and TRBJ2-1; 11 bases agree with TRBD2. The CDR3 is 18 residues long. V dropped 5 bases and J dropped 0; count of bases not matched to a gene: 9. The CDR3 is CASSATSGTISSYNEQFF. CDR3 coding DNA: TGTGCCAGCAGTGCGACTAGCGGGACCATAAGCTCCTACAATGAGCAGTTCTTC.

This clonotype was found a few times. This chain connects TRBV6-1 to TRBJ1-2; the D gene is possibly TRBD1 (5 bases). Germline CDR1 MNHNS, CDR2 SASEGT. Trimming took 8 bases from V and 2 from J, leaving 12 bases between them. CDR3 size: 13 residues. The CDR3, as DNA: TGTGCCAGCGGGAGGGGCCCAAACTATGGCTACACCTTC. It yields the protein CASGRGPNYGYTF.

The chain recombines TRBV9 with TRBJ2-7; TRBD2 might be the D (7 bases). Germline CDR1 SGDLS, CDR2 YYNGEE. CDR3 size: 14 residues. V lost 4 bases to trimming and J lost 7 bases, with 18 bases between them. The CDR3 DNA sequence: TGTGCCAGCAGCCGGCAGGGGACTACGGGAGAGCAGTACTTC. Its protein is CASSRQGTTGEQYF.

V is TRBV6-1 and J is TRBJ2-7, with 8 bases aligning to TRBD1. The V and J ends lost 6 bases and 3 bases, in that order; junction bases with no gene match: 7. The germline CDR1 and CDR2 sequences are MNHNS and SASEGT. CDR3 length: 14 residues. The CDR3, as DNA: TGTGCCAGCAGCCGACAGGGGAGCCTCTACGAGCAGTACTTC. Protein product: CASSRQGSLYEQYF.

This chain uses TRBV20-1 with TRBJ2-1; the match to TRBD2 covers 15 bases. Germline assignment: CDR1 DFQATT and CDR2 SNEGSKA (reference sequence). Unmatched junction bases numbered 10, after V lost 0 bases and J lost 1 base. The CDR3 is 20 amino acids. The CDR3 coding sequence is TGCAGTGCTAGAGATCGGACTAGCGGGGGGGCGAGGTCATCCTACAATGAGCAGTTCTTC. The encoded protein is CSARDRTSGGARSSYNEQFF.

This clonotype showed up many times. The chain links TRBV20-1 to TRBJ2-5, with unresolved D. This CDR3 is 12 amino acids long. The germline V gene encodes CDR1 DFQATT and CDR2 SNEGSKA (reference sequence). The V end lost 3 bases, the J end lost 5 bases, and 10 bases lay between the germline ends. For the CDR3, the DNA is TGCAGTGCTAGTCAAGGGCGGGAGACCCAGTACTTC. It specifies CSASQGRETQYF.

The rearrangement links TRBV7-8 to TRBJ2-3, with 9 bases aligning to TRBD2. This CDR3 is 18 amino acids long. CDR1 SGHVS and CDR2 FQNEAQ come from the germline V gene. V shed 1 base, J shed 0 bases, and the junction held 8 bases outside the gene matches. The CDR3, as DNA: TGTGCCAGCAGCTTAGAGAGCGGGGGGCCACCTAGCACAGATACGCAGTATTTT. As protein: CASSLESGGPPSTDTQYF.

This clonotype was counted a few times. The V and J genes are TRBV2 and TRBJ2-2; no firm D call. From germline, CDR1 is SNHLY and CDR2 FYNNEI. V lost 8 bases to trimming and J lost 8 bases, with 9 bases between them. The CDR3 runs 11 residues. The CDR3 DNA reads as TGTGCCAGCGGGCCCCAGGGGGAGCTGTTTTTT. It specifies CASGPQGELFF.

In its sample, this clonotype was seen a few times. V is TRBV24-1 and J is TRBJ2-7; 11 positions match TRBD1. V lost 10 bases and J lost 5; bases outside the gene matches: 9. The germline gives CDR1 KGHDR, CDR2 SFDVKD. The CDR3 is made up of 14 amino acids. The CDR3 region is CATRRDRGSHEQYF. For the CDR3, the DNA is TGTGCCACTAGGCGGGACAGGGGGTCCCACGAGCAGTACTTC.

This rearrangement joins TRBV6-5 to TRBJ1-1; TRBD1 agrees at 8 bases. Germline V gene data show CDR1 as MNHEY and CDR2 as SVGAGI. The ends lost 4 bases at V and 1 base at J; junction bases unmatched: 5. The CDR3 has 15 amino acids. The CDR3 protein is CASSFTTGANTEAFF. Written as DNA, the CDR3 is TGTGCCAGCAGTTTTACGACAGGGGCGAACACTGAAGCTTTCTTT.

J is TRBJ1-1 and V is TRBV5-1, with 10 bases that match TRBD1. Trimming cost V 4 bases and J 3 bases; bases outside gene matches: 3. CDR3 size: 14 residues. Germline CDR1 SGHRS, CDR2 YFSETQ. In nucleotides, the CDR3 is TGCGCCAGCAGCCGGGGGACAGGGGACACTGAAGCTTTCTTT. Its protein is CASSRGTGDTEAFF.

This clonotype was observed a few times. The genes are TRBV20-1 and TRBJ1-1; 8 positions agree with TRBD1. The V gene end was trimmed by 5 bases and the J gene end by 7 bases; junction bases not matched to a gene: 9. CDR1 and CDR2 (germline): DFQATT, SNEGSKA (reference sequence). The length of the CDR3 is 13 residues. The CDR3 loop is CSAPRTGTSEAFF. For the CDR3, the DNA is TGCAGTGCTCCAAGGACAGGGACGAGTGAAGCTTTCTTT.

A few counts support this clonotype. The rearrangement joins TRBV9 to TRBJ2-1; 8 bases line up with TRBD2. The CDR3 length is 15 residues. With V trimmed by 0 bases and J by 3 bases, 2 bases remained unmatched. Germline CDR1 reads SGDLS; CDR2 reads YYNGEE. The CDR3, as DNA: TGTGCCAGCAGCGTAGTACTAGCGGACTACAATGAGCAGTTCTTC. It encodes CASSVVLADYNEQFF.

This chain connects TRBV20-1 to TRBJ1-2, with D maybe TRBD1 (6 bases). V was cut by 3 bases and J by 8 bases, with 19 bases left in between. This CDR3 has 14 residues. Germline CDR1 DFQATT, CDR2 SNEGSKA (reference sequence). CDR3 loop: CSASGPTGSDGYTF. The CDR3 coding sequence is TGCAGTGCTAGTGGTCCGACAGGCTCCGACGGCTACACCTTC.